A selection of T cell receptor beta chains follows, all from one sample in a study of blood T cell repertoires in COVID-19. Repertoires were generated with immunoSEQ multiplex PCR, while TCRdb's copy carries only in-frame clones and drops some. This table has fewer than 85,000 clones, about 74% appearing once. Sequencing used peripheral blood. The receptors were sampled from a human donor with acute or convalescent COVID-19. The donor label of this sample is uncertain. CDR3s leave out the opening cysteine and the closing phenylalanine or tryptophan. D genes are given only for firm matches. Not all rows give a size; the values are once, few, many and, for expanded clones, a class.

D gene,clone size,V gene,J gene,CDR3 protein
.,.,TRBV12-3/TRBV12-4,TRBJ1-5,ASSLVEGQPQH
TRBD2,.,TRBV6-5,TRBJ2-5,ASSYRGVAGPETQY
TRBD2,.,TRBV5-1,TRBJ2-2,ASSLIAGGGTGELF
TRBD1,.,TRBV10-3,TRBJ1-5,ATGQGDQPQH
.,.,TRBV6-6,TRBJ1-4,ASGTFATNEKLF
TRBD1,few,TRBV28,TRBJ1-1,ASSLQGAEAF
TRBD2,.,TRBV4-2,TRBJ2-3,ASSPTSGRSGDTQY
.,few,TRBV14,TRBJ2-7,ASSPLTGPAYEQY
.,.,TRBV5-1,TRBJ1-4,ASSPVGGVEKLF
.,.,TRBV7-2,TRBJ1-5,ASSPPGFLNRPQH
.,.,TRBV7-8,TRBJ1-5,ASSLAQQGINQPQH
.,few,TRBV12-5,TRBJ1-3,ASGTGNSGNTIY
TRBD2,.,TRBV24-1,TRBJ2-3,ATSRLAGGTDTQY
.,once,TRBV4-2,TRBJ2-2,ASSQGGLGGGELF
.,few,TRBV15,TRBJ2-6,ATRERGSGANVLT
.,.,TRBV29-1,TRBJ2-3,SSTPPGVEDTQY
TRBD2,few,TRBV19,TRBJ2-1,ASSEGTGLASNEQF
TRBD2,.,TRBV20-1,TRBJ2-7,SASTSGSSYEQY
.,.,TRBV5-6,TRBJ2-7,ASSLVREQY
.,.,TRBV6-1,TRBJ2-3,ASSEASASTDTQY
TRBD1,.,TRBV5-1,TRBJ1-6,ASSLANTGDSPLH
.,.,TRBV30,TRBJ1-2,AWGDTAWGYT
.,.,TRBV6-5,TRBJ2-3,ASSLIGREDTQY
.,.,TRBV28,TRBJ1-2,ASSLSGNYGYT
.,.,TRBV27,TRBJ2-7,ASSLNSPYEQY
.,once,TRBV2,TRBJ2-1,ASSRRNEQF
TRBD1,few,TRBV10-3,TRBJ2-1,ATMTGSNEQF
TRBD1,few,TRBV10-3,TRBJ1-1,AISESRTGRTEAF
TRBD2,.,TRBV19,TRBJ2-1,ASSHTSGRGNEQF
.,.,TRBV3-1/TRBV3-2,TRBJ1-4,ASSPGKVEKLF
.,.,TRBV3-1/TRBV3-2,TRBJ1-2,ASSPTGEYGYT
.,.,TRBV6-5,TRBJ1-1,ASSKTQMNTEAF
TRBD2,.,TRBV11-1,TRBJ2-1,ASSLALAGGGEQF
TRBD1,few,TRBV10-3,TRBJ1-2,AISESGGQGASYGYT
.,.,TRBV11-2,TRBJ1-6,ASSFRQVNSPLH
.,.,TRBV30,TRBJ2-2,AWSNRHTGELF
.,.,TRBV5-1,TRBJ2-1,ASTPLTGSSGNEQF